These T cell receptor beta chains were read from a single sample in a study of T cell responses to AZD1222 COVID-19 vaccine. Repertoires were generated with immunoSEQ multiplex PCR, while TCRdb's copy carries only in-frame clones and drops some. The sample records 80,000 or so clones, around nine tenths being singletons. The starting material was peripheral blood, obtained on day 0 of AZD1222 vaccination. These receptors were collected from an adult in good health. The CDR3 runs from the conserved cysteine through the conserved F or W. Fields, in order: V gene, D gene, J gene, clone size, CDR3 protein, CDR3 DNA. The D gene is left open where the match is weak. Clone size is shown for a subset of rows, as once, few, many or a class of expanded clone.

V: TRBV6-2/TRBV6-3
D: .
J: TRBJ2-1
size: .
CDR3: CASSYRKSSYNEQFF
DNA: TGTGCCAGCAGTTACCGCAAAAGCTCCTACAATGAGCAGTTCTTC

V: TRBV9
D: .
J: TRBJ1-1
size: .
CDR3: CASTTQGTNTEAFF
DNA: TGTGCCAGCACCACCCAGGGAACGAACACTGAAGCTTTCTTT

V: TRBV30
D: .
J: TRBJ2-7
size: .
CDR3: CAWSVGRGHYEQYF
DNA: TGTGCCTGGAGTGTAGGCAGGGGCCATTACGAGCAGTACTTC

V: TRBV5-5
D: .
J: TRBJ2-7
size: .
CDR3: CASSPGHTYEQYF
DNA: TGTGCCAGCAGCCCCGGACATACTTACGAGCAGTACTTC

V: TRBV3-1/TRBV3-2
D: .
J: TRBJ2-1
size: .
CDR3: CASSRGELASRGNEQFF
DNA: TGTGCCAGCAGCCGAGGGGAACTAGCTAGCAGGGGGAATGAGCAGTTCTTC

V: TRBV6-4
D: TRBD1
J: TRBJ1-2
size: .
CDR3: CASSDSGTGPYGYTF
DNA: TGTGCCAGCAGTGACTCCGGGACAGGCCCCTATGGCTACACCTTC

V: TRBV28
D: TRBD2
J: TRBJ2-7
size: .
CDR3: CASSTGTGGPHEQYF
DNA: TGTGCCAGCTCTACAGGTACGGGAGGCCCCCACGAGCAGTACTTC

V: TRBV7-7
D: TRBD1
J: TRBJ1-1
size: .
CDR3: CASRPDRGYTEAFF
DNA: TGTGCTAGCAGACCAGACAGGGGTTATACTGAAGCTTTCTTT

V: TRBV19
D: .
J: TRBJ1-5
size: few
CDR3: CASSRQNSNQPQHF
DNA: TGTGCCAGTAGTCGACAGAATAGCAATCAGCCCCAGCATTTT

V: TRBV19
D: TRBD2
J: TRBJ2-5
size: .
CDR3: CASTIRAGAPEETQYF
DNA: TGTGCCAGCACTATACGGGCGGGAGCTCCGGAGGAGACCCAGTACTTC

V: TRBV18
D: TRBD1
J: TRBJ1-1
size: .
CDR3: CASFRDRNTEAFF
DNA: TGTGCCAGCTTTCGGGACAGGAACACTGAAGCTTTCTTT

V: TRBV9
D: .
J: TRBJ2-7
size: .
CDR3: CASTNDGYEQYF
DNA: TGTGCCAGCACCAACGACGGCTACGAGCAGTACTTC

V: TRBV12-5
D: .
J: TRBJ2-7
size: .
CDR3: CASGLKGLAYEQYF
DNA: TGTGCTAGTGGTTTGAAAGGTCTTGCCTACGAGCAGTACTTC

V: TRBV5-8
D: .
J: TRBJ1-2
size: .
CDR3: CASSLISGYGYTF
DNA: TGTGCCAGCAGCTTGATTAGTGGCTATGGCTACACCTTC

V: TRBV14
D: TRBD2
J: TRBJ2-5
size: .
CDR3: CASSQLRLAQETQYF
DNA: TGTGCCAGCAGCCAACTCCGACTAGCGCAAGAGACCCAGTACTTC

V: TRBV27
D: .
J: TRBJ1-2
size: .
CDR3: CASRQTNNGYTF
DNA: TGTGCCAGCAGACAGACTAATAATGGCTACACCTTC

V: TRBV18
D: .
J: TRBJ2-2
size: once
CDR3: CASSPPTSPNTGELFF
DNA: TGTGCCAGCTCACCACCGACAAGTCCGAACACCGGGGAGCTGTTTTTT

V: TRBV6-2/TRBV6-3
D: .
J: TRBJ2-1
size: few
CDR3: CASSYLGNEQFF
DNA: TGTGCCAGCAGTTACTTAGGGAATGAGCAGTTCTTC

V: TRBV18
D: .
J: TRBJ1-4
size: .
CDR3: CASSVGQTNEKLFF
DNA: TGTGCCAGCTCAGTTGGACAGACGAATGAAAAACTGTTTTTT

V: TRBV18
D: TRBD1
J: TRBJ1-4
size: .
CDR3: CASSQGNRGSEKLFF
DNA: TGTGCCAGCTCCCAGGGGAACAGGGGCAGTGAAAAACTGTTTTTT

V: TRBV4-3
D: .
J: TRBJ2-2
size: .
CDR3: CASSQDLVANANTGELFF
DNA: TGCGCCAGCAGCCAAGATCTGGTAGCGAACGCGAACACCGGGGAGCTGTTTTTT

V: TRBV30
D: TRBD2
J: TRBJ2-1
size: .
CDR3: CAWRIRGLAGDLSYNEQFF
DNA: TGTGCCTGGAGAATCAGGGGGCTAGCGGGAGACCTTTCTTACAATGAGCAGTTCTTC

V: TRBV18
D: TRBD2
J: TRBJ2-1
size: .
CDR3: CASSPEASGVYNEQFF
DNA: TGTGCCAGCTCACCAGAGGCTAGCGGGGTCTACAATGAGCAGTTCTTC

V: TRBV7-2
D: TRBD1
J: TRBJ2-5
size: once
CDR3: CASSSGTGNPATQYF
DNA: TGTGCCAGCAGCTCCGGGACAGGGAATCCAGCGACCCAGTACTTC

V: TRBV7-9
D: .
J: TRBJ1-1
size: .
CDR3: CASSLIEAFF
DNA: TGTGCCAGCAGCTTAATTGAAGCTTTCTTT

V: TRBV6-2/TRBV6-3
D: .
J: TRBJ2-7
size: .
CDR3: CASSYEVDLYEQYF
DNA: TGTGCCAGCAGTTATGAGGTCGATCTCTACGAGCAGTACTTC

V: TRBV9
D: .
J: TRBJ1-2
size: .
CDR3: CASRDSGQGYTF
DNA: TGTGCCAGCAGGGACTCAGGTCAAGGCTACACCTTC

V: TRBV27
D: .
J: TRBJ2-3
size: .
CDR3: CASSLEGDMTDTQYF
DNA: TGTGCCAGCAGTTTAGAGGGAGATATGACAGATACGCAGTATTTT

V: TRBV5-3
D: .
J: TRBJ1-2
size: .
CDR3: CARSLARGYGYTF
DNA: TGTGCCAGAAGCTTGGCCAGGGGCTATGGCTACACCTTC